This TCR beta chain was found in a study of blood T cells in healthy people across ages. PBMCs numbering at least 6 million were isolated per sample. A J-beta primer mix and a sample-barcoded 5' primer were used in a second PCR of roughly 6 to 11 cycles. A template-switch adaptor that had 12 random nucleotides put a tag on each cDNA molecule. TCRdb called the 5' RACE reads again in MiXCR, with one record for every CDR3 protein. Among almost 1 million distinct CDR3 sequences, roughly 50% were seen once, and the ten largest hold about a fifth. This clonotype appeared a few times. This CDR3 comprises 16 residues. The junction had 6 bases not matched to a gene; V was cut back by 0 bases and J by 6 bases. Germline assignment: CDR1 SGDLS and CDR2 YYNGEE.

The sequence derives from a woman aged 60-70 years in good health. Sequenced input: blood. The chain has TRBV9 and TRBJ2-3, with TRBD2 identical over 11 bases. CDR3 DNA sequence: TGTGCCAGCAGCGTAGGACTAGCGGGATGGCGGGATACGCAGTATTTT. Its protein is CASSVGLAGWRDTQYF.